This TCR beta chain was identified in a study of CD8 T cells in Susac syndrome. The CDR3 has 15 residues. Germline lookup yields CDR1 SGHRS and CDR2 YFSETQ. V dropped 3 bases and J dropped 4; count of bases not matched to a gene: 9. Random hexamers served to reverse transcribe roughly 0.45 to 1 ug RNA. The method of amplification for TCR beta CDR3 was immunoSEQ multiplex PCR, covering 54 Vbeta and 13 Jbeta. From the immunoSEQ multiplex PCR reads, TCRdb called clonotypes with MiXCR, one entry per CDR3 protein. The sample lists 77,000 or so distinct CDR3 sequences, 85% to 95% occurring once. CD8+ and CD4+ T cells taken from blood had their TCR beta sequenced. The authors negatively isolated CD8+ and CD4+ T cells and FACS-enriched TEMRA cells.

Sequencing used CD8+ T cells from PBMCs. The chain is built from TRBV5-1 and TRBJ2-7, with 8 nucleotides matching TRBD2. This TCR was sampled from a human donor with multiple sclerosis. CDR3 residues: CASSSSGGGAYEQYF. Here the CDR3 DNA reads TGCGCCAGCAGCTCATCGGGGGGGGGCGCGTACGAGCAGTACTTC.